A single sample is the source of the 17 T cell receptor beta chains below, sequenced in a study of CD8+ T cells in alopecia areata. TCR sequencing used cDNA made by reverse transcription of extracted RNA. Assay: immunoSEQ multiplex PCR; the TCRdb copy retains only in-frame clones and omits some. The table has 200,000 to 250,000 clones, around three fifths seen once. Sequenced here: CD4+ T cells sorted from blood, sampled at week 0. Receptors were obtained from a human donor with alopecia areata.

This clone was counted between two and nine times. This sequence joins TRBV30 and TRBJ2-3; D remains unclear. The CDR3 runs to 12 residues. From germline, CDR1 is GTSNPN and CDR2 SVGIG (reference sequence). V lost 2 bases and J 7 bases, leaving 10 bases between the germline ends. The CDR3, as DNA: TGTGCCTGGAGTCCATTCACGAATACGCAGTATTTT. The encoded protein is CAWSPFTNTQYF. The full variable domain, rest sourced from reference TRBV30 and TRBJ2-3, is SQTIHQWPATLVQPVGSPLSLECTVEGTSNPNLYWYRQAAGRGLQLLFYSVGIGQISSEVPQNLSASRPQDRQFILSSKKLLLSDSGFYLCAWSPFTNTQYFGPGTRLTVL.

This sequence joins TRBV29-1 and TRBJ2-4; 8 nucleotides line up with TRBD1. CDR1 is SQVTM, CDR2 ANQGSEA, per germline. The CDR3 sequence is 14 residues long. Trimming took 3 bases from V and 6 from J; bases not matched to a gene: 7. DNA for the CDR3: TGCAGCGTTGACCCAGGGGGCCGGGGAAACATTCAGTACTTC. Translating gives CSVDPGGRGNIQYF.

This chain links TRBV5-4 with TRBJ2-6, with no clear D. Germline V CDR1 and CDR2: SGHNT, YYREEE (reference sequence). CDR3 length: 13 amino acids. V dropped 2 bases and J dropped 4 bases, with 4 bases sitting between them. CDR3 in amino acids: CASSFAGANVLTF. The CDR3 DNA is TGTGCCAGCAGCTTCGCCGGGGCCAACGTCCTGACTTTC. The whole variable domain, filled in from reference TRBV5-4 and TRBJ2-6, reads ETGVTQSPTHLIKTRGQQVTLRCSSQSGHNTVSWYQQALGQGPQFIFQYYREEENGRGNFPPRFSGLQFPNYSSELNVNALELDDSALYLCASSFAGANVLTFGAGSRLTVL.

This clone has a handful of counts. The chain has TRBV7-3 and TRBJ2-7; the match to TRBD2 covers 8 bases. V lost 1 base and J lost 5; bases outside the gene matches: 7. Germline CDR1 and CDR2: SGHTA and FQGTGA. The CDR3 covers 15 residues. In DNA, the CDR3 is TGTGCCAGCAGCTTAAATCCCGGGGGGGCCCACGAGCAGTACTTC. As protein: CASSLNPGGAHEQYF.

This clone was detected a few times. In DNA, the CDR3 is TGTGCCAGTAGTATTTGGGGGGCCGGGGAGCTGTTTTTT. Protein product: CASSIWGAGELFF. The chain couples TRBV19 to TRBJ2-2, with D maybe TRBD2 (6 bases). Germline V lookup: CDR1 LNHDA, CDR2 SQIVND (reference sequence). The V end was cut by 3 bases, the J end by 6 bases, with 8 bases between. The CDR3 is made up of 13 amino acids.

This clone showed up just a few times. The gene calls are TRBV29-1 and TRBJ2-3; D is undetermined. Deletions cut 7 bases from V and 2 bases from J, with 4 bases between. Germline CDR1 and CDR2: SQVTM and ANQGSEA. The CDR3 has 10 residues. The CDR3 region has the DNA TGCAGCGGAGACACAGATACGCAGTATTTT. Amino acid sequence: CSGDTDTQYF.

This clone was detected a few times. The chain carries TRBV10-1 and TRBJ1-1, with 12 bases lining up with TRBD1. Germline CDR1 is WNHNN and CDR2 is SYGVQD (reference sequence). This CDR3 is 16 amino acids long. Trimming cost V 6 bases and J 1 base; bases outside gene matches: 6. The CDR3 region has the DNA TGCGCCAGCAGACCCAGGGACAGGGGGCGGAACACTGAAGCTTTCTTT. Amino acid sequence: CASRPRDRGRNTEAFF.

The gene calls are TRBV6-5 and TRBJ1-2; D call uncertain. CDR3 size: 14 residues. The germline V gene encodes CDR1 MNHEY and CDR2 SVGAGI. V was clipped by 4 bases and J by 4 bases, with 13 bases between them. The CDR3 DNA reads as TGTGCCAGCAGTTCCCCGCAAGAAGGCTATGGCTACACCTTC. Its translation: CASSSPQEGYGYTF.

The sample holds a few counts of this clone. The chain combines TRBV5-1 with TRBJ1-6; possibly TRBD1 for D (5 bases). Germline V gene lookup returns CDR1 SGHRS and CDR2 YFSETQ. V was clipped by 1 base and J by 6 bases, with 11 bases between them. This CDR3 is built from 15 residues. The CDR3 sequence: CASSLRGRGNSPLHF. CDR3 DNA sequence: TGCGCCAGCAGCTTGAGGGGTCGTGGTAATTCACCCCTCCACTTT.

CDR3 sequence (DNA): TGCAGCGTGCGGGGACAGTGGAACACTGAAGCTTTCTTT. Its protein is CSVRGQWNTEAFF. This sequence joins TRBV29-1 and TRBJ1-1; 7 nucleotides line up with TRBD1. The CDR3 runs to 13 residues. J was trimmed by 1 base and V by 6 bases; bases with no gene match: 5. Germline CDR1 and CDR2: SQVTM and ANQGSEA.

V and J are TRBV9 and TRBJ1-1; the match to TRBD1 covers 10 bases. Germline CDR1 SGDLS, CDR2 YYNGEE. The V segment lost 2 bases and the J segment 9 bases; nucleotides outside the gene matches: 10. This CDR3 has 15 amino acids. CDR3 coding DNA: TGTGCCAGCAGCGTTTCGACAGGGGGCTCCCCGAAAGCTTTCTTT. Protein: CASSVSTGGSPKAFF.

This clone was counted between two and nine times. The rearrangement uses TRBV18 and TRBJ1-6; D unclear. Germline V gene lookup returns CDR1 KGHSH and CDR2 LQKENI. V gave up 1 base and J gave up 8 bases, with 6 bases separating them. The CDR3 covers 13 residues. In DNA form, the CDR3 reads TGTGCCAGCTCACCACTGGGTGATTCACCCCTCCACTTT. It encodes CASSPLGDSPLHF.

The chain couples TRBV5-6 to TRBJ2-3; 9 nucleotides align to TRBD2. CDR3 length: 16 amino acids. Germline CDR1 is SGHDT and CDR2 is YYEEEE. The V segment lost 5 bases and the J segment 5 bases; nucleotides outside the gene matches: 12. CDR3 sequence (DNA): TGTGCCAGCAGTCAGGCGGGCGGGAGGGTCGGAGATACGCAGTATTTT. Translation: CASSQAGGRVGDTQYF.

This rearrangement joins TRBV29-1 to TRBJ2-5; tentative D call: TRBD2 (6 bases). Trimming left V 6 bases short and J 1 base short, with 9 bases between. Germline values: CDR1 SQVTM, CDR2 ANQGSEA. The CDR3 is 12 amino acids. CDR3 residues: CSVPAGQETQYF. For the CDR3, the DNA is TGCAGCGTACCAGCGGGCCAAGAGACCCAGTACTTC.

CDR3 sequence: CAWSVPTPGVRGYTF. As DNA, the CDR3 is TGTGCCTGGAGTGTCCCCACCCCAGGGGTGAGGGGCTACACCTTC. The chain links TRBV30 to TRBJ1-2, with D perhaps TRBD1 (6 bases). Trimming cost V 0 bases and J 8 bases, with 19 bases left between them. This CDR3 region has 15 residues. Germline V lookup: CDR1 GTSNPN, CDR2 SVGIG (reference sequence).

This clone was seen a few times. This chain connects TRBV5-4 to TRBJ2-3; 11 nucleotides match TRBD1. Unmatched junction bases numbered 3, after V lost 0 bases and J lost 6 bases. Germline V CDR1 and CDR2: SGHNT, YYREEE (reference sequence). The CDR3 consists of 15 residues. The CDR3, as DNA: TGTGCCAGCAGCTTGGCCGGACAGGGGGCCGATACGCAGTATTTT. It is translated as CASSLAGQGADTQYF.

A few counts support this clone. The gene calls are TRBV4-1 and TRBJ1-4; D gene ambiguous. Trimming took 3 bases from V and 0 from J, leaving 8 bases between them. The CDR3 is 15 residues long. Germline CDR1 and CDR2: MGHRA and YSYEKL. This CDR3 is CASSQEIATNEKLFF. Here the CDR3 DNA reads TGCGCCAGCAGCCAGGAGATTGCAACTAATGAAAAACTGTTTTTT.